Listed below are T cell receptor beta chains from one sample, sequenced in a study of shared clonotypes between healthy human individuals. Clones were read by immunoSEQ multiplex PCR, and TCRdb kept only the in-frame ones, dropping some. The table lists approximately 1,000,000 clones, more than 75% of them singletons, with roughly 0.56% in the top ten. Sample: memory CD4+ T cells from PBMCs. The receptors were sampled from a man younger than 35 in good health. Some clones in this sample may be carry-over from other donors' samples. Each CDR3 is given without its conserved first and last residue. D genes are given only for firm matches.

J	D	V	CDR3
TRBJ1-1	.	TRBV30	ATGRRSTEAF
TRBJ2-5	.	TRBV9	ASSVGGGGTHQETQY
TRBJ2-7	TRBD1	TRBV19	ASRPGQGLPPYEQY
TRBJ2-7	.	TRBV6-1	ASSRSEDYEQY
TRBJ2-7	TRBD1	TRBV7-2	ASSLVGTGGYEQY
TRBJ2-5	.	TRBV5-5	ASSLAEETQY
TRBJ2-7	.	TRBV11-3	ASSLELWLNPLTGYEQY
TRBJ2-4	.	TRBV7-2	ASSPGMIKNIQY
TRBJ2-4	.	TRBV29-1	SVGAMAGDIQY
TRBJ2-5	.	TRBV30	AWSAANQETQY
TRBJ1-4	.	TRBV30	AWSVIGAEKLF
TRBJ1-5	.	TRBV29-1	SAGVRVGQPQH